One sample yielded the 22 T cell receptor beta chains listed below, sequenced in a study of T cells in Graves' hyperthyroidism and ophthalmopathy. It was RNA transcripts that yielded the amplified TCR beta CDR3 regions. HTBI primers drove first-round RT-PCR of the TCR CDR3. In TCRdb, the multiplex PCR reads were re-called with MiXCR into one record per CDR3 protein. This sample has around 620,000 distinct CDR3 sequences; about 16% occur once, and the top ten carry less than 4.5%. Sequencing input: blood. The origin of the receptors is a woman younger than 45 with Graves' hyperthyroidism.

This clonotype was seen repeatedly, ten times or more. The chain recombines TRBV30 with TRBJ1-2; the D gene is possibly TRBD1 (5 bases). Germline CDR1 and CDR2: GTSNPN and SVGIG (reference sequence). V was trimmed by 0 bases and J by 4 bases, leaving 9 bases between them. The CDR3 contains 13 residues. This CDR3 reads CAWSVGTGYGYTF. As DNA, the CDR3 is TGTGCCTGGAGTGTAGGGACGGGCTATGGCTACACCTTC.

This clonotype was counted ten times or more. The chain joins TRBV28 to TRBJ2-3; D may be TRBD2 (6 bases). Germline loops: CDR1 MDHEN, CDR2 SYDVKM. Trimming pared 8 bases from V and 4 bases from J, leaving 19 bases between. The CDR3 runs 15 residues. The CDR3 nucleotides are TGTGCCAGCGTAACTAGCCTGGCCAAGGCAGATACGCAGTATTTT. Its translation is CASVTSLAKADTQYF.

This clonotype was picked up a small number of times. This CDR3 is missing its conserved last phenylalanine or tryptophan, likely due to a read error. The gene calls are TRBV7-2 and TRBJ2-7, with 9 positions matching TRBD2. Germline CDR1 reads SGHTA; CDR2 reads FQGNSA. The CDR3 is 16 amino acids. The J segment lost 0 bases and the V segment lost 1 base, leaving 4 bases of the junction unmatched. The CDR3 DNA reads TGTGCCAGCAGCTTAGTTGGACTAGCGAGCTCCTACGAGCAGTACTCC. Translation: CASSLVGLASSYEQYS.

This clonotype was detected ten times or more. The V call is TRBV7-9, the J call TRBJ2-3, with D possibly TRBD2 on 6 matching bases. V lost 7 bases and J lost 10, with 12 bases in between. Germline CDR1 is SEHNR and CDR2 is FQNEAQ (reference sequence). The CDR3 consists of 11 residues. The CDR3 coding sequence is TGTGCCAGCATGGGTAGCGGTGCGCAGTATTTT. This gives the protein CASMGSGAQYF.

This clonotype was picked up many times. This chain joins TRBV27 and TRBJ2-7; TRBD1 matches at 9 bases. CDR3 length: 14 amino acids. CDR1 is MNHEY, CDR2 SMNVEV, per germline (reference sequence). Trimming took 2 bases from V and 3 from J; bases not matched to a gene: 2. The CDR3 sequence: CASSLRGQGYEQYF. DNA for the CDR3: TGTGCCAGCAGTTTAAGGGGACAGGGCTACGAGCAGTACTTC.

This clonotype was picked up many times. The chain joins TRBV6-1 to TRBJ2-2; 7 nucleotides align to TRBD1. Germline assignment: CDR1 MNHNS and CDR2 SASEGT. This CDR3 comprises 15 residues. Trimming removed 7 bases from V and 2 bases from J; junction bases left unmatched: 7. The CDR3 loop is CASIPGTANTGELFF. The DNA for the CDR3 is TGTGCCAGCATTCCCGGGACAGCTAACACCGGGGAGCTGTTTTTT.

In this sample, this clonotype turned up a few times. This chain uses TRBV20-1 with TRBJ2-1; possible D gene TRBD1, 5 bases. V gave up 0 bases and J gave up 5 bases, with 14 bases separating them. The CDR3 has 15 residues. The germline CDR1 and CDR2 sequences are DFQATT and SNEGSKA (reference sequence). CDR3 coding DNA: TGCAGTGCTAGAGATGGCCAGTTCAGGGACAATGAGCAGTTCTTC. It yields the protein CSARDGQFRDNEQFF.

In this sample, this clonotype turned up many times. The chain uses TRBV7-9 and TRBJ2-1; TRBD2 agrees at 8 bases. The CDR3 length is 16 residues. The V gene end was trimmed by 5 bases and the J gene end by 5 bases; junction bases not matched to a gene: 11. The germline CDR1 and CDR2 sequences are SEHNR and FQNEAQ (reference sequence). CDR3 sequence: CASSARIAGRDNEQFF. CDR3 DNA sequence: TGTGCCAGCAGCGCTAGGATAGCGGGGCGCGACAATGAGCAGTTCTTC.

This clonotype was recorded a few times. A clone one base away is much larger, so this may be a read error. This rearrangement joins TRBV20-1 to TRBJ2-7; 8 nucleotides match TRBD2. Germline V gene data show CDR1 as DFQATT and CDR2 as SNEGSKA (reference sequence). Losses at the gene ends were 5 bases for V and 8 bases for J; bases not matched to a gene: 11. The CDR3 covers 13 residues. CDR3 nucleotides: TGCAGTGCTCCTTCGGCGGGGGGCCAACAGCAGTACTTC. Its protein product is CSAPSAGGQQQYF.

This chain uses TRBV20-1 with TRBJ1-2, with a weak D call TRBD1 (5 bases). V lost 0 bases and J 3 bases, leaving 14 bases between the germline ends. Germline V gene sequence: CDR1 DFQATT, CDR2 SNEGSKA (reference sequence). The CDR3 loop spans 15 amino acids. Here the CDR3 DNA reads TGCAGTGCTAGAGATCCCGGGAGAGGGGACTATGGCTACACCTTC. It codes for CSARDPGRGDYGYTF.

This clonotype occurred many times. The chain joins TRBV12-3 or TRBV12-4 to TRBJ1-2, with 9 nucleotides matching TRBD1. With 8 bases clipped from V and 7 bases from J, the junction kept 11 bases outside the gene matches. There are 14 residues in the CDR3. Here the CDR3 reads CASSTGGAVGGYTF. CDR3 bases: TGTGCCAGCTCCACAGGGGGCGCAGTTGGTGGCTACACCTTC.

This clonotype was seen more than once but under ten times. The chain uses TRBV2 and TRBJ1-2; D is perhaps TRBD1 (6 bases). Germline V CDR1 and CDR2: SNHLY, FYNNEI. The CDR3 contains 16 residues. V was shortened by 1 base and J by 3 bases, with 15 bases between the two germline ends. CDR3 loop: CASSEVGSGAYYGYTF. In DNA, the CDR3 is TGTGCCAGCAGTGAAGTGGGGTCGGGGGCCTACTATGGCTACACCTTC.

On this clonotype: A much larger clone sits a single nucleotide away, making a read error possible. This rearrangement joins TRBV27 to TRBJ2-4; weak D call: TRBD2 (5 bases). CDR1 and CDR2 (germline): MNHEY, SMNVEV (reference sequence). This CDR3 comprises 15 residues. Here the CDR3 DNA reads TGTGGCAGCAGTTTAGGGAGTTCGGGTAAAAACATTCAGTACTTC. It codes for CGSSLGSSGKNIQYF.

This clonotype was seen ten or more times. The rearrangement joins TRBV27 to TRBJ2-3; TRBD1 matches at 8 bases. Germline CDR1 is MNHEY and CDR2 is SMNVEV (reference sequence). This CDR3 is 15 amino acids long. Trimming took 8 bases from V and 0 from J; bases not matched to a gene: 7. As DNA, the CDR3 is TGTGCCAGCCTCGACAGGGGTATTAGCACAGATACGCAGTATTTT. Amino acid sequence: CASLDRGISTDTQYF.

This clonotype appeared many times. The rearrangement links TRBV2 to TRBJ2-1, with 12 bases identical to TRBD2. This CDR3 comprises 12 residues. Looked up from germline, CDR1 is SNHLY and CDR2 is FYNNEI. The CDR3 is CAGLAGRNEQFF. For the CDR3, the DNA is TGTGCGGGACTAGCGGGCCGCAATGAGCAGTTCTTC.

This clonotype was recorded many times. The chain combines TRBV2 with TRBJ2-3, with unresolved D. CDR3 length: 12 residues. Germline V gene sequence: CDR1 SNHLY, CDR2 FYNNEI. Trimming shortened V by 6 bases and J by 4 bases, and 8 bases separated the two germline ends. For the CDR3, the DNA is TGTGCCAGCAGGTCGGAGTCAGATACGCAGTATTTT. Translated, it gives CASRSESDTQYF. The entire variable domain, with the rest obtained from reference TRBV2 and TRBJ2-3, is as follows: EPEVTQTPSHQVTQMGQEVILRCVPISNHLYFYWYRQILGQKVEFLVSFYNNEISEKSEIFDDQFSVERPDGSNFTLKIRSTKLEDSAMYFCASRSESDTQYFGPGTRLTVL.

This clonotype was recorded many times. CDR3 sequence: CASSPRGQGSLVGTGELFF. The CDR3 DNA sequence: TGTGCCAGCAGTCCCCGGGGACAGGGAAGTTTAGTAGGCACCGGGGAGCTGTTTTTT. The chain has TRBV27 and TRBJ2-2; 9 nucleotides line up with TRBD1. Trimming took 5 bases from V and 4 from J; bases not matched to a gene: 17. CDR3 length equals 19 residues. The germline CDR1 and CDR2 sequences are MNHEY and SMNVEV (reference sequence).

This clonotype showed up many times. The rearrangement uses TRBV6-1 and TRBJ2-1; 9 bases line up with TRBD2. Per germline, CDR1 MNHNS and CDR2 SASEGT. V was clipped by 6 bases and J by 8 bases; unmatched bases: 11. The CDR3 runs 15 residues. CDR3 sequence: CASRDWASGKHEQFF. The DNA of the CDR3 is TGTGCCAGCAGGGATTGGGCTAGCGGGAAACATGAGCAGTTCTTC.

This clonotype was counted many times. The chain carries TRBV5-1 and TRBJ2-3; perhaps TRBD2 as D (5 bases). V lost 3 bases to trimming and J lost 5 bases, with 16 bases between them. CDR1 is SGHRS, CDR2 YFSETQ, per germline. The CDR3 covers 15 residues. The CDR3 here is CASSSLTSEVDTQYF. The CDR3 bases are TGCGCCAGCAGCTCCTTAACTAGTGAAGTAGATACGCAGTATTTT.

This clonotype was recorded at least ten times. The chain combines TRBV12-3 or TRBV12-4 with TRBJ2-1; TRBD2 aligns across 7 bases. After removal of 10 bases from V and 7 bases from J, the junction contained 10 bases not matched to a gene. This CDR3 is 13 amino acids long. The CDR3 region is CATSGLPTNEQFF. Here the CDR3 DNA reads TGTGCCACTTCGGGACTACCAACGAATGAGCAGTTCTTC.

This clonotype was counted only a few times. The CDR3 DNA reads as TGTGCCAGCAGCCCCGACAGGGAGAACACCGGGGAGCTGTTTTTT. Translating gives CASSPDRENTGELFF. The chain has TRBV13 and TRBJ2-2; TRBD1 matches 7 bases. CDR3 length: 15 amino acids. The V and J ends lost 5 bases and 1 base, in that order; junction bases with no gene match: 4. CDR1 PRHDT and CDR2 FYEKMQ come from the germline V gene (reference sequence).

This clonotype was observed a few times. The rearrangement uses TRBV20-1 and TRBJ2-5, with D perhaps matching TRBD1 (6 bases). Germline values: CDR1 DFQATT, CDR2 SNEGSKA (reference sequence). There are 15 residues in the CDR3. Trimming removed 0 bases from V and 2 bases from J, with 13 bases in between. Here the CDR3 DNA reads TGCAGTGCTAGAGAGCTGGGACAAGGGCAAGAGACCCAGTACTTC. Its protein is CSARELGQGQETQYF.